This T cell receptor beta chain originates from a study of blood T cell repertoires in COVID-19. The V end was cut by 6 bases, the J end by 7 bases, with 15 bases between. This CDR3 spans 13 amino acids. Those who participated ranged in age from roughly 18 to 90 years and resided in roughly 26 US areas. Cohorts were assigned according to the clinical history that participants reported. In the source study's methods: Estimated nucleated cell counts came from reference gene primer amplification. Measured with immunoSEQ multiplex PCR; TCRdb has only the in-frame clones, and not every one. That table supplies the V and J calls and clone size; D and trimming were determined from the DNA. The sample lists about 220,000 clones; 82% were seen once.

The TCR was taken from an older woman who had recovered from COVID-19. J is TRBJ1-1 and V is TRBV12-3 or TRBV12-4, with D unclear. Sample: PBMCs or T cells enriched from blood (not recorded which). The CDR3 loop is CASSLGGIFEAFF. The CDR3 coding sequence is TGTGCCAGCAGCCTAGGTGGTATTTTTGAAGCTTTCTTT.